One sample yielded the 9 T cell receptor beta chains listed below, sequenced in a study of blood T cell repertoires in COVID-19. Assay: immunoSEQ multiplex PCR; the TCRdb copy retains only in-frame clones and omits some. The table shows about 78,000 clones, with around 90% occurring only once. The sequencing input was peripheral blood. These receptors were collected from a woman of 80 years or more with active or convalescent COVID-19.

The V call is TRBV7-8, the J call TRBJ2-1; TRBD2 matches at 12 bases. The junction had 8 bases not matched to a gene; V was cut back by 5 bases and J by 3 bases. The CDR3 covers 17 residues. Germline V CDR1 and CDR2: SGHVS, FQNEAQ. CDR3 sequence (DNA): TGTGCCAGCAGCCGAAAAGCTAGCGGGAGGGTCTACAATGAGCAGTTCTTC. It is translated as CASSRKASGRVYNEQFF.

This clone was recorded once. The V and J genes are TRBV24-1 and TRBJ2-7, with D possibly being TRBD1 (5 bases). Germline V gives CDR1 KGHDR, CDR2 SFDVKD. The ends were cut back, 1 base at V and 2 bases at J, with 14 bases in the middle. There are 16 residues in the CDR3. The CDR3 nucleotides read TGTGCCACCAGTGATTTAAGGGGAACCTCTCCCTACGAGCAGTACTTC. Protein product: CATSDLRGTSPYEQYF.

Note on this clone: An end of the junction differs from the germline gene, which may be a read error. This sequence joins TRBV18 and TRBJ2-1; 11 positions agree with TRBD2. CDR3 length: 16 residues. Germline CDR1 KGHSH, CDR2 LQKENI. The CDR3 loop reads CASSPERLAGGTTQLF. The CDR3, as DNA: TGTGCCAGCTCACCAGAGAGGCTAGCGGGGGGCACCACCCAGCTCTTC.

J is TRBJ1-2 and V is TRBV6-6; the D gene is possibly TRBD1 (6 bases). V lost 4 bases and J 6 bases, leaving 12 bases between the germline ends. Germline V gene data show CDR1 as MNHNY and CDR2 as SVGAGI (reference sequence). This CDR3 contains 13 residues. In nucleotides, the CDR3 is TGTGCCAGCAGTTCCAACAGGGAGAATGGCTACACCTTC. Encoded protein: CASSSNRENGYTF.

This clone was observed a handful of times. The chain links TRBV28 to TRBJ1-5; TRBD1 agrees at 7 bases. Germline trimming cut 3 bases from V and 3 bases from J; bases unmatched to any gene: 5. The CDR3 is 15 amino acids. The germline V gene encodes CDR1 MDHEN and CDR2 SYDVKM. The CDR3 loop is CASSLPGQLNQPQHF. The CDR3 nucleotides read TGTGCCAGCAGTTTGCCGGGACAGCTCAATCAGCCCCAGCATTTT.

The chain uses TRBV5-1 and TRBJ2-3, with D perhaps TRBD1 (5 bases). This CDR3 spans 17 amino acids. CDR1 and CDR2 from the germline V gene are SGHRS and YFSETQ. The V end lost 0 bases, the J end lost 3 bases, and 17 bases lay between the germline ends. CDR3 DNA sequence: TGCGCCAGCAGCTTGGGAGTCACAGGTTTGATTACAGATACGCAGTATTTT. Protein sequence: CASSLGVTGLITDTQYF.

This CDR3 reads CASSRGDRDEQYF. For the CDR3, the DNA is TGTGCCAGCAGTCGAGGCGACAGGGACGAGCAGTACTTC. The chain combines TRBV2 with TRBJ2-7, with 7 bases fitting TRBD1. The CDR3 has 13 residues. Germline CDR1 reads SNHLY; CDR2 reads FYNNEI. V shed 5 bases, J shed 5 bases, and the junction held 6 bases outside the gene matches.

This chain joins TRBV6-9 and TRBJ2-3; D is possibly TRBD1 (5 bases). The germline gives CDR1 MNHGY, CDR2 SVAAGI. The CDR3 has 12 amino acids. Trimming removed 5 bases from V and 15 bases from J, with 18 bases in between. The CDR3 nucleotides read TGTGCCAGCAGTCAATCTTCAGGGTTCAAATATTTT. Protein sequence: CASSQSSGFKYF.

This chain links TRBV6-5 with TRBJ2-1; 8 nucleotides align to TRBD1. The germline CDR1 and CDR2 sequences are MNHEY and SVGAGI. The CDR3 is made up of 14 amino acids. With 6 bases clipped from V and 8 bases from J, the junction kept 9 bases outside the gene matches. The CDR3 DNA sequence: TGTGCCAGCAGCCATGGACAGGGATGGGATGAGCAGTTCTTC. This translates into CASSHGQGWDEQFF.